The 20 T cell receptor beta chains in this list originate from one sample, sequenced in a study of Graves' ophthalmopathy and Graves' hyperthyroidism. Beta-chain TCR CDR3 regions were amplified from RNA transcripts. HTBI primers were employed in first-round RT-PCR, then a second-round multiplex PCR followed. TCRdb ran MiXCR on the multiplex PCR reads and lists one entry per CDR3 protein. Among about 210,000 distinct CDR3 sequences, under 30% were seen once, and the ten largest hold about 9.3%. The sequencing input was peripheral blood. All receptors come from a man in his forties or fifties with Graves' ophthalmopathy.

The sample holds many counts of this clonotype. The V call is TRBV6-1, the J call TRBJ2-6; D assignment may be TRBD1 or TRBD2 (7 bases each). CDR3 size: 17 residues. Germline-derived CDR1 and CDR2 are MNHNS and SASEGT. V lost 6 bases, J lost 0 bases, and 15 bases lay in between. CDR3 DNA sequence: TGTGCCAGCAGAAAGACAGGGAGGGCCTCTGGGGCCAACGTCCTGACTTTC. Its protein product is CASRKTGRASGANVLTF.

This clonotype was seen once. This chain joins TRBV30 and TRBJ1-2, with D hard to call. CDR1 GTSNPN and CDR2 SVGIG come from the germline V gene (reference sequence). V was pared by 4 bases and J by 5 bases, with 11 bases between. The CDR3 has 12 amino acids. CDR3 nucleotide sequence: TGTGCCTGGACCGAACTAACGTATGGCTACACCTTC. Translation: CAWTELTYGYTF.

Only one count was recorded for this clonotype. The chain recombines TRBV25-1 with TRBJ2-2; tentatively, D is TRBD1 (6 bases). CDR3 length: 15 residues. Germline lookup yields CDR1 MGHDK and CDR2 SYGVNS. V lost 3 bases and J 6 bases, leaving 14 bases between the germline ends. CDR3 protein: CASSDQGPLPGELFF. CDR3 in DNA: TGTGCCAGCAGTGATCAGGGGCCTCTCCCCGGGGAGCTGTTTTTT.

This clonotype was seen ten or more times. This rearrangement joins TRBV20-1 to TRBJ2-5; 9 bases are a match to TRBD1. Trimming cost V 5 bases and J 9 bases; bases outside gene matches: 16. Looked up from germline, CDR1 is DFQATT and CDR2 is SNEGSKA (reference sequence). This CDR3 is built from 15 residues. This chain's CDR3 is CSAFGGQGILEAQYF. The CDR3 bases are TGCAGTGCTTTTGGGGGACAGGGTATACTGGAGGCCCAGTACTTC.

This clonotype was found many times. The CDR3: CASRTGRVSDSPLHF. DNA of the CDR3: TGTGCCAGCAGGACAGGGAGGGTGTCGGATTCACCCCTCCACTTT. The chain joins TRBV6-5 to TRBJ1-6; the match to TRBD1 covers 7 bases. From germline, CDR1 is MNHEY and CDR2 SVGAGI. The length of the CDR3 is 15 residues. V lost 6 bases and J lost 8; bases outside the gene matches: 10.

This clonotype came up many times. CDR3 protein: CASSYSKRGRYSNQPQHF. For the CDR3, the DNA is TGTGCCAGCAGTTACTCGAAAAGGGGGCGGTATAGCAATCAGCCCCAGCATTTT. The chain combines TRBV6-2 or TRBV6-3 with TRBJ1-5; 7 nucleotides align to TRBD1. J was trimmed by 0 bases and V by 0 bases; bases with no gene match: 8. Germline V lookup: CDR1 MNHEY, CDR2 SVGEGT. This CDR3 comprises 18 residues.

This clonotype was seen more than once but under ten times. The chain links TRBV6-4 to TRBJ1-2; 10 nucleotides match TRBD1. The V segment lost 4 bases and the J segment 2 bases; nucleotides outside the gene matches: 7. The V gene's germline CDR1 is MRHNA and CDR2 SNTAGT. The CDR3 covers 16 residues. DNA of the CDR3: TGTGCCAGCAGTGTCTCGGGACAGGGGAGCAACTATGGCTACACCTTC. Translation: CASSVSGQGSNYGYTF.

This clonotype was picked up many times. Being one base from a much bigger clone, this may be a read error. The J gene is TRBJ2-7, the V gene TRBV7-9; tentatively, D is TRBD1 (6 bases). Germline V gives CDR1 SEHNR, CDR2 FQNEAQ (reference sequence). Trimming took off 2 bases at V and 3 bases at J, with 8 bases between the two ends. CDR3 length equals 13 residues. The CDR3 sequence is CASSLRTDYEQYF. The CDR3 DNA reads TGTGCCAGCAGCTTAAGGACAGACTACGAGCAGTACTTC.

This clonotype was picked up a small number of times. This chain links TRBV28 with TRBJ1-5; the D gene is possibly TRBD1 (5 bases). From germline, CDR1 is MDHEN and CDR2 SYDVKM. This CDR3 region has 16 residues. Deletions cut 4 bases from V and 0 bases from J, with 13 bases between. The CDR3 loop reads CASSSGTEFSNQPQHF. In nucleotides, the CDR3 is TGTGCCAGCAGTTCCGGGACGGAATTTAGCAATCAGCCCCAGCATTTT.

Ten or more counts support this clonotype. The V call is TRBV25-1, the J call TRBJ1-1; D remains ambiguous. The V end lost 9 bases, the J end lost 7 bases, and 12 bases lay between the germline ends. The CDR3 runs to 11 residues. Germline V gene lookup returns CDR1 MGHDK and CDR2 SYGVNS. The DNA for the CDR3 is TGTGCCAGAGCGAGGCTGCTTGAAGCTTTCTTT. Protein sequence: CARARLLEAFF.

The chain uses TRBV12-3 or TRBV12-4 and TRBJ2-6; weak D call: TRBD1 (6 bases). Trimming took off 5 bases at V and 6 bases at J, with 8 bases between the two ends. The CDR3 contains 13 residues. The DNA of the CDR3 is TGTGCCAGCAGTACAGGGTTGGCCAACGTCCTGACTTTC. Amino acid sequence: CASSTGLANVLTF.

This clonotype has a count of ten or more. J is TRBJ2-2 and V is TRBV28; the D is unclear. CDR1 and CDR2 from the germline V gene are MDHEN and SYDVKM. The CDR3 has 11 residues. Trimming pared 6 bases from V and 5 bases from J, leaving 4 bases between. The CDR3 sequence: CASRKTGELFF. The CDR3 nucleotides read TGTGCCAGCAGAAAGACCGGGGAGCTGTTTTTT. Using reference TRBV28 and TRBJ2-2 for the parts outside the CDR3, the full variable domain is DVKVTQSSRYLVKRTGEKVFLECVQDMDHENMFWYRQDPGLGLRLIYFSYDVKMKEKGDIPEGYSVSREKKERFSLILESASTNQTSMYLCASRKTGELFFGEGSRLTVL.

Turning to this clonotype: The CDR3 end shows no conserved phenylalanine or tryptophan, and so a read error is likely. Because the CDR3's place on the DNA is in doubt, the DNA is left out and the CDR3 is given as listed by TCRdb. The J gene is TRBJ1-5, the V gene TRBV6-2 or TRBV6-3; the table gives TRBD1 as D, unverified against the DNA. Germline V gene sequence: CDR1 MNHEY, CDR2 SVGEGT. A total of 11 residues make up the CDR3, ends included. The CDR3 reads CAIREMGTGHE.

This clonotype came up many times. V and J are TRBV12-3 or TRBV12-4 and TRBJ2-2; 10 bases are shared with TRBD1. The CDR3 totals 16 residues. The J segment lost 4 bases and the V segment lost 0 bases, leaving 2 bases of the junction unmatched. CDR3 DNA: TGTGCCAGCAGTTTAGCCGGGACAGGGGCCACCGGGGAGCTGTTTTTT. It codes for CASSLAGTGATGELFF.

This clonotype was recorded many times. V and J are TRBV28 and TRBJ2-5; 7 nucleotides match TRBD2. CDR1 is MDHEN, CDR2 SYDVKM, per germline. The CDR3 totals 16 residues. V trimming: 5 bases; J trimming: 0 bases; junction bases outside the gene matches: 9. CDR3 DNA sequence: TGTGCCAGCAGTCGCGATGCAGCGGGATACCAAGAGACCCAGTACTTC. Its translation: CASSRDAAGYQETQYF.

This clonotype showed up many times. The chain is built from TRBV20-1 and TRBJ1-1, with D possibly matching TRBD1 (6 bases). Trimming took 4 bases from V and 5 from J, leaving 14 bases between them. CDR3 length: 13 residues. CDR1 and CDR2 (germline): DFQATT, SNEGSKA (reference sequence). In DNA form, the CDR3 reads TGCAGTGCTACCCAGGCAAGGGGGACTGAAGCTTTCTTT. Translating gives CSATQARGTEAFF.

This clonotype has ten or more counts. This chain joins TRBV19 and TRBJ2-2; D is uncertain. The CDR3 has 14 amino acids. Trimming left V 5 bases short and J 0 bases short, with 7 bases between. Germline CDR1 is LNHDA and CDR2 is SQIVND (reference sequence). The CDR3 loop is CASSFAANTGELFF. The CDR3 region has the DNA TGTGCCAGTAGTTTTGCAGCGAACACCGGGGAGCTGTTTTTT.

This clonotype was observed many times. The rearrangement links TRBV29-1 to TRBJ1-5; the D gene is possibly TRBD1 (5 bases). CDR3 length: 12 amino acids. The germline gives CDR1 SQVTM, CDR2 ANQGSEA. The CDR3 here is CGARSGNQPQHF. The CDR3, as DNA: TGCGGGGCACGAAGTGGCAATCAGCCCCAGCATTTT.

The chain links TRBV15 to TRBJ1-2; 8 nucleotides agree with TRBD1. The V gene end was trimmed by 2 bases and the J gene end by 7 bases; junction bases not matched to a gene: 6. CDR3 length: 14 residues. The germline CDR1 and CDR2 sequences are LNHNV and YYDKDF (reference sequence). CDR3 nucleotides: TGTGCCACCAGCAGACCAGGGGGCGCATTTGGCTACACCTTC. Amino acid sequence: CATSRPGGAFGYTF.

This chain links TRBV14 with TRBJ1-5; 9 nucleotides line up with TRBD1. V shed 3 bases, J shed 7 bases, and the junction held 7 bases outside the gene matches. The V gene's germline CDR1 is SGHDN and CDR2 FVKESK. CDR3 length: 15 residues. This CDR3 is CASSQAGTGTQPQHF. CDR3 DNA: TGTGCCAGCAGCCAGGCCGGGACAGGGACGCAGCCCCAGCATTTT.